The next 21 T cell receptor beta chains were all read from a single sample in a study of cytomegalovirus exposure and HLA in healthy donors. The PCR had 60 Vbeta and 13 Jbeta primers. Clones were sequenced by immunoSEQ multiplex PCR, and TCRdb holds only the in-frame ones, with some missing. This table holds some 130,000 clones, around 83% found once. The sequenced sample consisted of PBMCs. These receptor sequences come from a girl aged 2-15 years in good health and CMV-seronegative.

The CDR3 DNA reads as TGTGCCAGCCTGTTCGATCACAGGGACAATGGGGAGCTGTTTTTT. Translating it yields CASLFDHRDNGELFF. The rearrangement uses TRBV28 and TRBJ2-2, with D possibly matching TRBD1 (6 bases). Trimming stripped 8 bases from V and 8 bases from J, with 21 bases between. The CDR3 runs to 15 residues. Germline V gene sequence: CDR1 MDHEN, CDR2 SYDVKM.

The chain has TRBV9 and TRBJ1-4; D is perhaps TRBD1 (5 bases). CDR3 length: 15 residues. V was shortened by 4 bases and J by 3 bases, with 13 bases between the two germline ends. Per the germline V gene, CDR1 is SGDLS and CDR2 is YYNGEE. This chain's CDR3 is CASSSRTRANEKLFF. The CDR3 nucleotides read TGTGCCAGCAGCTCCCGGACACGAGCTAATGAAAAACTGTTTTTT.

The V and J genes are TRBV6-1 and TRBJ2-5; D is unclear. Germline V gene sequence: CDR1 MNHNS, CDR2 SASEGT. V lost 3 bases and J lost 4, with 12 bases in between. There are 14 residues in the CDR3. The CDR3: CASSDMRRGETQYF. Here the CDR3 DNA reads TGTGCCAGCAGTGACATGAGGAGAGGAGAGACCCAGTACTTC.

The CDR3 sequence: CSVVGTVDTQYF. The CDR3 DNA sequence: TGCAGCGTTGTAGGGACTGTAGATACGCAGTATTTT. V usage is TRBV29-1 and J usage is TRBJ2-3, with a tentative D call TRBD2 (6 bases). This CDR3 spans 12 amino acids. The V gene lost 4 bases and the J gene lost 5 bases, with 10 bases spanning the gap. Germline V lookup: CDR1 SQVTM, CDR2 ANQGSEA.

The V call is TRBV5-4, the J call TRBJ1-2; unclear D gene. CDR3 length equals 14 residues. The V end lost 3 bases, the J end lost 7 bases, and 16 bases lay between the germline ends. Germline V gene data show CDR1 as SGHNT and CDR2 as YYREEE (reference sequence). The CDR3 nucleotides read TGTGCCAGCAGCTCGGGGAGCCCGTGGGGTGGCTACACCTTC. Protein product: CASSSGSPWGGYTF. Complete variable domain (other parts from reference TRBV5-4 and TRBJ1-2): ETGVTQSPTHLIKTRGQQVTLRCSSQSGHNTVSWYQQALGQGPQFIFQYYREEENGRGNFPPRFSGLQFPNYSSELNVNALELDDSALYLCASSSGSPWGGYTFGSGTRLTVV.

The chain links TRBV7-2 to TRBJ2-7; 8 bases agree with TRBD2. Germline V gene data show CDR1 as SGHTA and CDR2 as FQGNSA. V gave up 5 bases and J gave up 0 bases; unmatched junction bases: 9. CDR3 length: 16 residues. CDR3 DNA sequence: TGTGCCAGCAGCAGATTGACTAGCGCTCCCTCCTACGAGCAGTACTTC. Translated, it gives CASSRLTSAPSYEQYF.

The rearrangement joins TRBV4-1 to TRBJ2-1; TRBD2 aligns across 9 bases. Germline values: CDR1 MGHRA, CDR2 YSYEKL. V was clipped by 0 bases and J by 0 bases; unmatched bases: 15. This CDR3 spans 21 amino acids. The CDR3 sequence: CASSQEEWTSVRDFSYNEQFF. The CDR3 region has the DNA TGCGCCAGCAGCCAAGAGGAATGGACTAGCGTCCGTGACTTCTCCTACAATGAGCAGTTCTTC.

The chain combines TRBV6-5 with TRBJ1-4, with TRBD1 identical over 7 bases. V shed 5 bases and J 5 bases; nucleotides not matched to a gene: 8. The length of the CDR3 is 15 residues. Germline loops: CDR1 MNHEY, CDR2 SVGAGI. As DNA, the CDR3 is TGTGCCAGCAGTCCCCAGGGACAGCCAAATGAAAAACTGTTTTTT. It translates to CASSPQGQPNEKLFF.

The V gene is TRBV7-2, the J gene TRBJ2-2; TRBD1 agrees at 10 bases. This CDR3 is built from 16 residues. V lost 8 bases to trimming and J lost 5 bases; unmatched junction nucleotides: 11. Germline V gene data show CDR1 as SGHTA and CDR2 as FQGNSA. CDR3 in DNA: TGTGCCAGCCTGTATCGCGGACAGGGGGGGACCGGGGAGCTGTTTTTT. Its protein is CASLYRGQGGTGELFF.

V gene TRBV7-9 combines with J gene TRBJ2-3, with a possible D match to TRBD2 (6 bases). Germline assignment: CDR1 SEHNR and CDR2 FQNEAQ (reference sequence). The CDR3 totals 16 residues. Trimming shortened V by 5 bases and J by 2 bases, and 17 bases separated the two germline ends. The CDR3 protein is CASSPLRAGLTDTQYF. The CDR3 nucleotides are TGTGCCAGCAGCCCCCTGAGAGCGGGCCTCACAGATACGCAGTATTTT.

V usage is TRBV10-3 and J usage is TRBJ2-7, with TRBD1 matching over 9 bases. V trimming: 4 bases; J trimming: 6 bases; junction bases outside the gene matches: 4. Germline assignment: CDR1 ENHRY and CDR2 SYGVKD. The CDR3 covers 13 residues. This CDR3 reads CAISGGTGIEQYF. In DNA form, the CDR3 reads TGTGCCATCAGTGGGGGGACAGGGATCGAGCAGTACTTC.

This sequence joins TRBV27 and TRBJ2-3; D unresolved. CDR1 is MNHEY and CDR2 is SMNVEV in the germline V gene (reference sequence). V was clipped by 3 bases and J by 2 bases, with 6 bases between them. This CDR3 is built from 13 residues. CDR3: CASSFISTDTQYF. The CDR3 coding sequence is TGTGCCAGCAGTTTTATCTCCACAGATACGCAGTATTTT.

The CDR3 coding sequence is TGTGCCAGCAGTCTCCGGACAGGCGGGACTAGCGGGAGGAAGTACAATGAGCAGTTCTTC. It codes for CASSLRTGGTSGRKYNEQFF. The chain couples TRBV27 to TRBJ2-1; 15 bases align to TRBD2. The CDR3 extends over 20 amino acids. Unmatched junction bases numbered 15, after V lost 5 bases and J lost 4 bases. The germline gives CDR1 MNHEY, CDR2 SMNVEV (reference sequence).

For the CDR3, the DNA is TGTGCCAGCAGCTCACCTCGGTCGAACACCGGGGAGCTGTTTTTT. Its translation is CASSSPRSNTGELFF. The V call is TRBV7-8, the J call TRBJ2-2, with no clear D. Germline values: CDR1 SGHVS, CDR2 FQNEAQ. Trimming took off 4 bases at V and 0 bases at J, with 9 bases between the two ends. This CDR3 comprises 15 residues.

J is TRBJ1-1 and V is TRBV30, with no clear D. Trimming removed 7 bases at V and 0 bases at J, with 18 bases between. CDR3 size: 15 residues. Germline V gives CDR1 GTSNPN, CDR2 SVGIG (reference sequence). CDR3 sequence: CASRPILTLNTEAFF. Here the CDR3 DNA reads TGTGCCTCCCGCCCAATACTAACCTTGAACACTGAAGCTTTCTTT.

The chain employs TRBV5-4 and TRBJ2-7, with D possibly being TRBD1 (6 bases). Germline V gives CDR1 SGHNT, CDR2 YYREEE (reference sequence). This CDR3 has 14 amino acids. Between the trimmed V and J ends, which lost 1 base and 2 bases, there was a span of 10 bases. CDR3 loop: CASSLFDRPYEQYF. The CDR3 region has the DNA TGTGCCAGCAGCTTGTTCGACAGGCCCTACGAGCAGTACTTC.

V usage is TRBV27 and J usage is TRBJ1-1; possible D gene TRBD1, 5 bases. This CDR3 is 13 amino acids long. V lost 6 bases and J lost 3, with 11 bases in between. Germline V gives CDR1 MNHEY, CDR2 SMNVEV (reference sequence). The CDR3 nucleotides are TGTGCCAGCAGCCTGGGACTGGACACTGAAGCTTTCTTT. Amino acids: CASSLGLDTEAFF.

This chain connects TRBV6-4 to TRBJ2-3; D is perhaps TRBD2 (5 bases). V was shortened by 0 bases and J by 10 bases, with 17 bases between the two germline ends. Germline V CDR1 and CDR2: MRHNA, SNTAGT. The CDR3 length is 15 residues. Here the CDR3 reads CASSDSAGSRGAQYF. CDR3 DNA sequence: TGTGCCAGCAGTGACTCGGCGGGCTCACGAGGTGCGCAGTATTTT.

This clone came up once. The chain recombines TRBV4-1 with TRBJ1-3; D may be TRBD1 (5 bases). Trimming took off 1 base at V and 4 bases at J, with 11 bases between the two ends. The CDR3 is 15 amino acids. The germline V gene has CDR1 MGHRA and CDR2 YSYEKL. The CDR3 nucleotides read TGCGCCAGCAGCCAAGTTGGGGGGACCGGAAACACCATATATTTT. It encodes CASSQVGGTGNTIYF.

J is TRBJ1-3 and V is TRBV2; D call uncertain. Between the trimmed V and J ends, which lost 6 bases and 4 bases, there was a span of 16 bases. Germline V gene data show CDR1 as SNHLY and CDR2 as FYNNEI. This CDR3 has 15 amino acids. CDR3: CASRPGVRAGNTIYF. The CDR3 nucleotides are TGTGCCAGCAGGCCCGGCGTGCGGGCCGGAAACACCATATATTTT.

The rearrangement links TRBV19 to TRBJ2-3; possible D gene TRBD1, 5 bases. The ends were cut back, 4 bases at V and 4 bases at J, with 9 bases in the middle. Per germline, CDR1 LNHDA and CDR2 SQIVND (reference sequence). The CDR3 spans 13 residues. The CDR3 protein is CASSTTTADTQYF. The DNA for the CDR3 is TGTGCCAGTAGTACCACGACAGCAGATACGCAGTATTTT.